Listed below are T cell receptor beta chains from one sample, sequenced in a study of blood T cell repertoires in COVID-19. The method was immunoSEQ multiplex PCR; TCRdb's version includes in-frame clones alone and lacks a portion of them. There are around 140,000 clones in the sample; 65% to 90% occur only once, and roughly 8% lies in the top ten. Sequencing was done on a sample of peripheral blood. The receptor source for this set is a human donor in a cohort sampled during active COVID-19. The CDR3 runs from the conserved cysteine through the conserved F or W. Each record gives: clone size, CDR3 length, V gene, CDR3 protein. Part of the rows lack a size; the others show once, few, many or a class for expanded clones.

few 16 TRBV11-2 CASSPGQGSSGNTIYF
. 10 TRBV20-1 CSARPGEQFF
. 16 TRBV19 CASTPQGYREYNEQFF
. 13 TRBV3-1/TRBV3-2 CASSPPGYYEQYF
. 15 TRBV28 CASSLSRWQGKGQYF
. 14 TRBV7-2 CASSSMTGQDTQYF
. 15 TRBV5-1 CASSPGLAGKETQYF
. 15 TRBV6-6 CASSTTSTAYNEQFF
. 15 TRBV7-8 CASSRGPGGYETQYF
. 14 TRBV28 CASSLRGGVETQYF
once 17 TRBV28 CASSLRLAERGENIQYF
. 15 TRBV28 CASRPRGPRGYGQYF
. 17 TRBV28 CASRPSGTSGYTDTQYF
. 18 TRBV7-6 CASSPRLIAERAQETQYF
. 14 TRBV5-1 CASSFGGAVGELFF
. 15 TRBV28 CASSYRDRVYNEQFF
. 20 TRBV4-3 CASSQDYGWSYTSNKGEQYF
. 15 TRBV3-1/TRBV3-2 CASSTRLSGSHEQYF
. 15 TRBV29-1 CSVEPGLAGSYEQYF
. 14 TRBV4-2 CASSQDRDPGEQFF
. 16 TRBV5-1 CASSATKEGAKGKLFF
. 15 TRBV9 CASSPGTARDLGYTF
few 16 TRBV27 CASSRGLLAGANVLTF
. 16 TRBV19 CASSTGQGRMNTEAFF